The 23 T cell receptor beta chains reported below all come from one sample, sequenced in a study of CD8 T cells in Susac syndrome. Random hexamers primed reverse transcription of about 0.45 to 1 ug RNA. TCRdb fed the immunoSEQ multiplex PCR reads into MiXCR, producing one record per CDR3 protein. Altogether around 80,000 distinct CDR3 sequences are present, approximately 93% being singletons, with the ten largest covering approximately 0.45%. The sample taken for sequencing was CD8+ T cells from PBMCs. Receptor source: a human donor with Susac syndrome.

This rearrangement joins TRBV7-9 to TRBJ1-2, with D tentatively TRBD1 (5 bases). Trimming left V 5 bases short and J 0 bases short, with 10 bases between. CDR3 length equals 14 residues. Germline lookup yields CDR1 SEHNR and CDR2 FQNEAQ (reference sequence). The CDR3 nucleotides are TGTGCCAGCAGCCCCGGGGGAGCTAACTATGGCTACACCTTC. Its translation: CASSPGGANYGYTF. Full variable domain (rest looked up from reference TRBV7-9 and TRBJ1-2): DTGVSQNPRHKITKRGQNVTFRCDPISEHNRLYWYRQTLGQGPEFLTYFQNEAQLEKSRLLSDRFSAERPKGSFSTLEIQRTEQGDSAMYLCASSPGGANYGYTFGSGTRLTVV.

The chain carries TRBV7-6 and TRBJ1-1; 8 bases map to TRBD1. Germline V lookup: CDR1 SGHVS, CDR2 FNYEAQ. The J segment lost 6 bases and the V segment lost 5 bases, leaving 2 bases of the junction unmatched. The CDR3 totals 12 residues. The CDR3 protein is CASSPDRAEAFF. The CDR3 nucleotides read TGTGCCAGCAGCCCGGACAGGGCTGAAGCTTTCTTT.

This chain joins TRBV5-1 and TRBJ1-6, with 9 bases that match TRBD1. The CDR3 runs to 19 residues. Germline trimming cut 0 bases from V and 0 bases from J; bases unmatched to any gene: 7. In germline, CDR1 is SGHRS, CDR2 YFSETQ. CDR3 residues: CASSLEMQTGGSYNSPLHF. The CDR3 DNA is TGCGCCAGCAGCTTGGAAATGCAGACAGGGGGCTCCTATAATTCACCCCTCCACTTT.

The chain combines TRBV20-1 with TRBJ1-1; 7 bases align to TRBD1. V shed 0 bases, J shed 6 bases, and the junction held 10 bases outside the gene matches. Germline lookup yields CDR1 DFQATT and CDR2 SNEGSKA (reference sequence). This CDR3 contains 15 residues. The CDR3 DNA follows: TGCAGTGCTAGAGATCCCCAGGGGGAAGCGGCTGAAGCTTTCTTT. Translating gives CSARDPQGEAAEAFF.

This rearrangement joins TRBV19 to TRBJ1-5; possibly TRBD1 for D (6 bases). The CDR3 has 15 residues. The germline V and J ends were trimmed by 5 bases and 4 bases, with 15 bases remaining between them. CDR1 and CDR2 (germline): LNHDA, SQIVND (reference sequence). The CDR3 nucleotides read TGTGCCAGTAGTTCCAACAGGGTTGGTAATCAGCCCCAGCATTTT. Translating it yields CASSSNRVGNQPQHF.

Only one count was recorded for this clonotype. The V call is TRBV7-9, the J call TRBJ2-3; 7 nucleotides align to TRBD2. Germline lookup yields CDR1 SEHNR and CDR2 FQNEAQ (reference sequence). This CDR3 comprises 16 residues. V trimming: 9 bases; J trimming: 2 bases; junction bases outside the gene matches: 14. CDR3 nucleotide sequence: TGTGCCAGTGTGAGCTTACCCGGGAGGATCACAGATACGCAGTATTTT. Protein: CASVSLPGRITDTQYF. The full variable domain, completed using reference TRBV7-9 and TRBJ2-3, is DTGVSQNPRHKITKRGQNVTFRCDPISEHNRLYWYRQTLGQGPEFLTYFQNEAQLEKSRLLSDRFSAERPKGSFSTLEIQRTEQGDSAMYLCASVSLPGRITDTQYFGPGTRLTVL.

The CDR3 nucleotides read TGTGCCAGCAGCTTAGTCAGACAGGGCGAGGGAGCTTTCTTT. Translated: CASSLVRQGEGAFF. The chain employs TRBV7-2 and TRBJ1-1, with TRBD1 identical over 7 bases. V lost 1 base, J lost 10 bases, and 9 bases stayed unmatched. The CDR3 is 14 amino acids. Germline CDR1 is SGHTA and CDR2 is FQGNSA.

CDR3 sequence: CASSFGTSGANVLTF. The CDR3 coding sequence is TGTGCCAGCAGCTTTGGGACCTCTGGGGCCAACGTCCTGACTTTC. This rearrangement joins TRBV11-3 to TRBJ2-6; D is tentatively TRBD1 or TRBD2 (5 bases each). This CDR3 spans 15 amino acids. Trimming removed 3 bases at V and 0 bases at J, with 6 bases between. Germline CDR1 and CDR2: SGHNT and YENEEA.

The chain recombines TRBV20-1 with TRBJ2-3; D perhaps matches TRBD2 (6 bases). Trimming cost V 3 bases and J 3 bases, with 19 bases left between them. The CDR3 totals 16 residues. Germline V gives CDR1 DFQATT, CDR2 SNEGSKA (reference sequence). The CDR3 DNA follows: TGCAGTGCTAGGCCCCGGGAGATAGCCGGTACAGATACGCAGTATTTT. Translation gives CSARPREIAGTDTQYF.

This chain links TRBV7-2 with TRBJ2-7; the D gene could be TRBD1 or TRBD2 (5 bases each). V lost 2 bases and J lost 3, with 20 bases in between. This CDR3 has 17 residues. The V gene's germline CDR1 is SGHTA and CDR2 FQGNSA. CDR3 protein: CASSLISSGTDNYEQYF. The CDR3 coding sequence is TGTGCCAGCAGCTTAATCTCCTCCGGGACGGATAACTACGAGCAGTACTTC.

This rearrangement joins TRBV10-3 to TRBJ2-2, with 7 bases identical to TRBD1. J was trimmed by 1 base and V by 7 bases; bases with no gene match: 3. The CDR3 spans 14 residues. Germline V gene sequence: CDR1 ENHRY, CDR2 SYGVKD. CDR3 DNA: TGTGCCATCAAAGGGACAGAGAACACCGGGGAGCTGTTTTTT. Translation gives CAIKGTENTGELFF.

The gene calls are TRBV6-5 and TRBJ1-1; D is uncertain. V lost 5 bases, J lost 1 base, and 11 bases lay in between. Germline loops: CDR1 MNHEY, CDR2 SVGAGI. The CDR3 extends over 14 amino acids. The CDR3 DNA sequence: TGTGCCAGCAGTCTTCGCGGAGGGAACACTGAAGCTTTCTTT. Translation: CASSLRGGNTEAFF.

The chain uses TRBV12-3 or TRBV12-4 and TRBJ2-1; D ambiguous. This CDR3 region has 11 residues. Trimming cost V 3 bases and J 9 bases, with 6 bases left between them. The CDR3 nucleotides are TGTGCCAGCAGTTTTTCCAGTGAGCAGTTCTTC. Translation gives CASSFSSEQFF.

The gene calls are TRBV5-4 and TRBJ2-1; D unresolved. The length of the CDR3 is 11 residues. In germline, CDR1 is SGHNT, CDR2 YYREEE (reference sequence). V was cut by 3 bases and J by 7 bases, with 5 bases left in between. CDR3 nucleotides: TGTGCCAGCAGCTACCGTAATGAGCAGTTCTTC. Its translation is CASSYRNEQFF. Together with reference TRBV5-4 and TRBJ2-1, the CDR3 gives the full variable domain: ETGVTQSPTHLIKTRGQQVTLRCSSQSGHNTVSWYQQALGQGPQFIFQYYREEENGRGNFPPRFSGLQFPNYSSELNVNALELDDSALYLCASSYRNEQFFGPGTRLTVL.

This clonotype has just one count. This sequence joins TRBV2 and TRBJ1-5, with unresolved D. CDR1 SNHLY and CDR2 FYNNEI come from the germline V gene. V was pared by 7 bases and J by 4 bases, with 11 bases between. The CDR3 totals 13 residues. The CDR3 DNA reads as TGTGCCAGCACGGCAGGCGGGAATCAGCCCCAGCATTTT. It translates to CASTAGGNQPQHF.

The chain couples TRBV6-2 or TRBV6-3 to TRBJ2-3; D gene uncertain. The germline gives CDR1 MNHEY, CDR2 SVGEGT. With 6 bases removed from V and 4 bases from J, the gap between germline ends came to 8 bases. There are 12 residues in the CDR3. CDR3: CASSSFPDTQYF. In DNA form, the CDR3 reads TGTGCCAGCAGCTCGTTCCCAGATACGCAGTATTTT.

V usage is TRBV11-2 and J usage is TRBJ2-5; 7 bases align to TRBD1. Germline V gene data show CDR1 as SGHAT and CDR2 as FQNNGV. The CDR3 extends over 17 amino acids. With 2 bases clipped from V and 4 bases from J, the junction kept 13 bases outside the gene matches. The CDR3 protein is CASSLPYRGVRGETQYF. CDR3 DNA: TGTGCCAGCAGCTTACCATACAGGGGCGTCAGGGGAGAGACCCAGTACTTC.

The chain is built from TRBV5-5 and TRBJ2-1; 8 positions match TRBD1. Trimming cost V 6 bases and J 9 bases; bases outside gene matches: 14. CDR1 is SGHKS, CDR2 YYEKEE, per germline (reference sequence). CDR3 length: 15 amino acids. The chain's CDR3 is CASTIASTGDVEQFF. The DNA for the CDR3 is TGTGCCAGCACCATCGCCTCGACAGGGGACGTTGAGCAGTTCTTC.

The CDR3 nucleotides read TGCAGCGTTGAAGAGGAGGGGCCCTACGAGCAGTACTTC. This translates into CSVEEEGPYEQYF. The chain has TRBV29-1 and TRBJ2-7, with D tentatively TRBD2 (6 bases). This CDR3 comprises 13 residues. Per germline, CDR1 SQVTM and CDR2 ANQGSEA. V lost 0 bases, J lost 2 bases, and 8 bases lay in between.

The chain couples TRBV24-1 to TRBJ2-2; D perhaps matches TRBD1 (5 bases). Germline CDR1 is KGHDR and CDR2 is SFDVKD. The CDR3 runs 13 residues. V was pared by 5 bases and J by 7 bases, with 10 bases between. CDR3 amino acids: CATSVGRGGELFF. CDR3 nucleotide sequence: TGTGCCACCAGTGTGGGGCGCGGCGGGGAGCTGTTTTTT.

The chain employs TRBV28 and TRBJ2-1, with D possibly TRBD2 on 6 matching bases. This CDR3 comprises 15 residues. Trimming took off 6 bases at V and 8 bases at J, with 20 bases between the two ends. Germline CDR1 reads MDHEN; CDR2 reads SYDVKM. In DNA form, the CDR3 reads TGTGCCAGCAGCCCTCTCGCGGGACCTCCCTATGAGCAGTTCTTC. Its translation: CASSPLAGPPYEQFF. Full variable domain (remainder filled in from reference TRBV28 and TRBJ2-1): DVKVTQSSRYLVKRTGEKVFLECVQDMDHENMFWYRQDPGLGLRLIYFSYDVKMKEKGDIPEGYSVSREKKERFSLILESASTNQTSMYLCASSPLAGPPYEQFFGPGTRLTVL.

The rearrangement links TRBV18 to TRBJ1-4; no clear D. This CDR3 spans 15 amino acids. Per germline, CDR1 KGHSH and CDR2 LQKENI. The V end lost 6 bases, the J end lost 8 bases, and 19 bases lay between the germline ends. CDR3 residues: CASSTPRPAVEKLFF. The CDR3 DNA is TGTGCCAGCTCCACACCCCGACCAGCCGTAGAAAAACTGTTTTTT.

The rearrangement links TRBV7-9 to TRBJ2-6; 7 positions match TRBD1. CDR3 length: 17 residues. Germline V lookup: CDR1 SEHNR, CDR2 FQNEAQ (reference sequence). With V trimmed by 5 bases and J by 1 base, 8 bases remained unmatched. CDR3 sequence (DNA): TGTGCCAGCAGCGGATCGGGGACAGAGTCTGGGGCCAACGTCCTGACTTTC. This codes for CASSGSGTESGANVLTF.